This TCR beta chain is from a study of identical twins. Germline assignment: CDR1 SGHTA and CDR2 FQGNSA. This CDR3 region has 13 residues. The V end lost 10 bases, the J end lost 3 bases, and 15 bases lay between the germline ends. TCRdb analysed the 5' RACE reads with MiXCR anew, one entry per CDR3 protein. The repertoire consists of 430,000 or so distinct CDR3 sequences, with less than 25% occurring once and the leading ten covering about 2.7%. Among all donors, each was a healthy Caucasian. The same specimen was also included in a second study, on T cells expressing NK-cell markers.

The sample taken for sequencing was CD4+ T cells sorted from blood. This chain uses TRBV7-2 with TRBJ1-2, with D tentatively TRBD1 (5 bases). The receptor was derived from a woman between 18 and 29 years old in good health. The CDR3 reads CAMGPGLHYGYTF. The CDR3 nucleotides are TGTGCCATGGGCCCGGGACTCCACTATGGCTACACCTTC.